This T cell receptor beta chain was profiled in a study of blood T cell repertoires in COVID-19. The CDR3 covers 19 residues. Germline values: CDR1 SGHRS, CDR2 YFSETQ. V lost 1 base to trimming and J lost 6 bases; unmatched junction nucleotides: 15. Participants were aged roughly 18 to 89 years from 24 US areas. Cohorts were determined from participant-reported clinical history. Authors' data handling: Reference gene primer amplification in the assay estimated nucleated cell counts. Repertoires were generated with immunoSEQ multiplex PCR, while TCRdb's copy carries only in-frame clones and drops some. That table is the source of V, J and clone size, and D and trimming were worked out from the DNA. Among nearly 400,000 clones listed, over 85% were seen once.

The V and J genes are TRBV5-1 and TRBJ2-7, with TRBD2 identical over 14 bases. Sequenced: PBMCs or T cells enriched from blood (not recorded which). This clonotype originated in a woman in her twenties or thirties who had recovered from COVID-19. As DNA, the CDR3 is TGCGCCAGCAGCTTGAGGTCAGCAGGGACTAGCGGGAGTTCCGCCGAGCAGTACTTC. Encoded protein: CASSLRSAGTSGSSAEQYF.